Below, 23 T cell receptor beta chains from the same sample are listed, as sequenced in a study of blood T cell repertoires in COVID-19. Profiling relied on immunoSEQ multiplex PCR, and the TCRdb table lists in-frame clones only, not all of them. The data show fewer than 350,000 clones, nearly 90% seen once. Material for sequencing was PBMCs or T cells enriched from blood (not recorded which). Source of these receptors: a woman aged 18-29 years with acute COVID-19.

The rearrangement links TRBV24-1 to TRBJ2-1; TRBD1 agrees at 8 bases. The V gene's germline CDR1 is KGHDR and CDR2 SFDVKD. This CDR3 comprises 12 residues. V trimming: 9 bases; J trimming: 8 bases; junction bases outside the gene matches: 5. CDR3 in amino acids: CATGTGGDEQFF. The CDR3 DNA follows: TGTGCCACCGGAACAGGGGGAGATGAGCAGTTCTTC.

This chain uses TRBV6-2 or TRBV6-3 with TRBJ2-7; a weak D match, TRBD1 (6 bases). Trimming removed 5 bases from V and 2 bases from J, with 16 bases in between. Germline V CDR1 and CDR2: MNHEY, SVGEGT. The CDR3 runs 15 residues. CDR3 residues: CASSQGTRGTYEQYF. The CDR3 region has the DNA TGTGCCAGCAGTCAAGGGACAAGGGGCACCTACGAGCAGTACTTC.

The chain combines TRBV18 with TRBJ1-4, with 7 bases aligning to TRBD1. Germline V CDR1 and CDR2: KGHSH, LQKENI. CDR3 length: 14 residues. Trimming cost V 3 bases and J 3 bases; bases outside gene matches: 1. In nucleotides, the CDR3 is TGTGCCAGCTCACCGGACAGGTCTAATGAAAAACTGTTTTTT. Encoded protein: CASSPDRSNEKLFF.

The V and J genes are TRBV5-1 and TRBJ1-1; 9 nucleotides agree with TRBD1. The V gene end was trimmed by 4 bases and the J gene end by 4 bases; junction bases not matched to a gene: 17. CDR1 and CDR2 (germline): SGHRS, YFSETQ. The CDR3 runs 18 residues. The CDR3 loop reads CASSGGQGSFVRVTEAFF. DNA for the CDR3: TGCGCCAGCAGCGGGGGACAGGGTTCTTTCGTACGTGTCACTGAAGCTTTCTTT.

V gene TRBV19 combines with J gene TRBJ2-7; TRBD2 aligns across 9 bases. The CDR3 contains 13 residues. V shed 2 bases and J 6 bases; nucleotides not matched to a gene: 2. Germline V CDR1 and CDR2: LNHDA, SQIVND (reference sequence). Here the CDR3 reads CASSILAGSEQYF. For the CDR3, the DNA is TGTGCCAGTAGTATACTAGCGGGAAGCGAGCAGTACTTC.

CDR3 sequence reads: CASSGQGREKLFF. The CDR3 DNA follows: TGTGCCAGCAGCGGACAGGGGCGGGAAAAACTGTTTTTT. This chain connects TRBV12-3 or TRBV12-4 to TRBJ1-4; 9 bases align to TRBD1. This CDR3 comprises 13 residues. V shed 6 bases, J shed 8 bases, and the junction held 4 bases outside the gene matches.

The V and J genes are TRBV28 and TRBJ2-7; 11 bases line up with TRBD2. The CDR3 totals 14 residues. J was trimmed by 5 bases and V by 5 bases; bases with no gene match: 5. Germline-derived CDR1 and CDR2 are MDHEN and SYDVKM. The CDR3 nucleotides read TGTGCCAGCAGTATAGCGGGAGGGGATAACGAGCAGTACTTC. Translation: CASSIAGGDNEQYF.

The chain couples TRBV4-1 to TRBJ2-7, with D possibly being TRBD1 (6 bases). V was cut by 4 bases and J by 7 bases, with 14 bases left in between. The CDR3 length is 13 residues. Germline CDR1 reads MGHRA; CDR2 reads YSYEKL. The CDR3 DNA reads as TGCGCCAGCAGCCGGGTAGGGGGAAATGAGCAGTACTTC. Protein product: CASSRVGGNEQYF.

The chain is built from TRBV27 and TRBJ2-4, with D unresolved. The ends were cut back, 4 bases at V and 1 base at J, with 5 bases in the middle. Germline values: CDR1 MNHEY, CDR2 SMNVEV (reference sequence). CDR3 length: 13 residues. The CDR3: CASSSTAKNIQYF. DNA for the CDR3: TGTGCCAGCAGTTCCACTGCCAAAAACATTCAGTACTTC.

The CDR3 spells CASGPGILTNEKLFF. The CDR3 coding sequence is TGTGCCAGCGGGCCAGGCATTTTAACTAATGAAAAACTGTTTTTT. The V gene is TRBV7-6, the J gene TRBJ1-4; D unclear. Per the germline V gene, CDR1 is SGHVS and CDR2 is FNYEAQ. The CDR3 loop spans 15 amino acids. V was pared by 8 bases and J by 1 base, with 14 bases between.

The J gene is TRBJ1-3, the V gene TRBV7-9; a weak D match, TRBD1 (6 bases). CDR1 and CDR2 from the germline V gene are SEHNR and FQNEAQ (reference sequence). The CDR3 extends over 15 amino acids. V was cut by 5 bases and J by 4 bases, with 15 bases left in between. CDR3: CASSTQGSGGNTIYF. CDR3 DNA: TGTGCCAGCAGCACACAGGGTTCGGGGGGAAACACCATATATTTT.

The CDR3 is CSVDKADGRSGGNYGYTF. The CDR3 coding sequence is TGCAGCGTTGATAAGGCCGACGGAAGGAGCGGGGGAAACTATGGCTACACCTTC. The chain joins TRBV29-1 to TRBJ1-2; D is possibly TRBD1 (5 bases). Per germline, CDR1 SQVTM and CDR2 ANQGSEA. Trimming shortened V by 3 bases and J by 2 bases, and 25 bases separated the two germline ends. The CDR3 covers 18 residues.

This chain links TRBV11-2 with TRBJ2-7; no reliable D call. Germline assignment: CDR1 SGHAT and CDR2 FQNNGV. The CDR3 loop spans 13 amino acids. Trimming shortened V by 3 bases and J by 2 bases, and 8 bases separated the two germline ends. The DNA of the CDR3 is TGTGCCAGCAGCTTTGCAGAAACCTACGAGCAGTACTTC. Translated: CASSFAETYEQYF. The whole variable domain, remainder taken from reference TRBV11-2 and TRBJ2-7, is EAGVAQSPRYKIIEKRQSVAFWCNPISGHATLYWYQQILGQGPKLLIQFQNNGVVDDSQLPKDRFSAERLKGVDSTLKIQPAKLEDSAVYLCASSFAETYEQYFGPGTRLTVT.

This chain links TRBV5-1 with TRBJ1-4; no firm D call. Germline V gives CDR1 SGHRS, CDR2 YFSETQ. The CDR3 consists of 11 residues. V was shortened by 2 bases and J by 10 bases, with 6 bases between the two germline ends. The CDR3 coding sequence is TGCGCCAGCAGCTTTGGAGGAAAACTGTTTTTT. It specifies CASSFGGKLFF.

The chain has TRBV11-2 and TRBJ2-1; 12 nucleotides agree with TRBD2. CDR3 length equals 16 residues. From germline, CDR1 is SGHAT and CDR2 FQNNGV. V lost 3 bases and J lost 6; bases outside the gene matches: 6. The CDR3 protein is CASSLLSGLAGNEQFF. The CDR3 DNA is TGTGCCAGCAGCTTGCTTTCGGGACTAGCGGGCAATGAGCAGTTCTTC.

J is TRBJ2-7 and V is TRBV3-1 (or the pseudogene TRBV3-2), with a tentative D call TRBD2 (6 bases). The CDR3 runs 17 residues. Trimming took off 0 bases at V and 0 bases at J, with 15 bases between the two ends. Per germline, CDR1 LGHDT and CDR2 YNNKEL (reference sequence). The CDR3 nucleotides read TGTGCCAGCAGCCAAGATAGGTGGCGGGAATACTCCTACGAGCAGTACTTC. It codes for CASSQDRWREYSYEQYF.

This clone appeared once. The rearrangement links TRBV5-4 to TRBJ2-7; D possibly corresponds to TRBD2 (5 bases). The CDR3 is made up of 12 amino acids. CDR1 is SGHNT and CDR2 is YYREEE in the germline V gene (reference sequence). Trimming took 0 bases from V and 9 from J, leaving 10 bases between them. In DNA, the CDR3 is TGTGCCAGCAGCTTGGAAAGGGAGCGGCAGTACTTC. It codes for CASSLERERQYF. The whole variable domain, filled in from reference TRBV5-4 and TRBJ2-7, reads ETGVTQSPTHLIKTRGQQVTLRCSSQSGHNTVSWYQQALGQGPQFIFQYYREEENGRGNFPPRFSGLQFPNYSSELNVNALELDDSALYLCASSLERERQYFGPGTRLTVT.

The chain has TRBV30 and TRBJ1-4, with TRBD1 identical over 8 bases. The CDR3 has 15 residues. V gave up 1 base and J gave up 7 bases; unmatched junction bases: 8. The V gene's germline CDR1 is GTSNPN and CDR2 SVGIG (reference sequence). The CDR3 loop reads CAWSDPGTGVEKLFF. As DNA, the CDR3 is TGTGCCTGGAGTGACCCCGGGACAGGCGTTGAAAAACTGTTTTTT.

The rearrangement joins TRBV4-1 to TRBJ2-1, with TRBD2 identical over 10 bases. The trim removed 0 bases at V and 8 bases at J, leaving 13 bases unmatched. The germline CDR1 and CDR2 sequences are MGHRA and YSYEKL. The CDR3 covers 18 residues. CDR3 nucleotides: TGCGCCAGCAGCCAAGAACCTACTAGACTAGCGGGTGGCGATGAGCAGTTCTTC. Its translation is CASSQEPTRLAGGDEQFF.

The V and J genes are TRBV28 and TRBJ1-1, with D possibly TRBD1 on 5 matching bases. The V and J ends lost 2 bases and 5 bases respectively, with 9 bases between them. CDR1 MDHEN and CDR2 SYDVKM come from the germline V gene. The CDR3 is made up of 13 amino acids. In nucleotides, the CDR3 is TGTGCCAGCAGTTTACAGGGAGGGACTGAAGCTTTCTTT. Amino acid sequence: CASSLQGGTEAFF.

J is TRBJ2-5 and V is TRBV14; 10 nucleotides match TRBD1. Trimming took 3 bases from V and 4 from J; bases not matched to a gene: 5. CDR1 SGHDN and CDR2 FVKESK come from the germline V gene. CDR3 length equals 15 residues. CDR3 DNA: TGTGCCAGCAGCCAGGGACAGGGGCCGAGAGAGACCCAGTACTTC. It specifies CASSQGQGPRETQYF.

The V and J genes are TRBV6-1 and TRBJ1-3, with D possibly TRBD1 on 6 matching bases. Germline lookup yields CDR1 MNHNS and CDR2 SASEGT. The CDR3 loop spans 15 amino acids. The V and J ends lost 2 bases and 0 bases respectively, with 8 bases between them. The CDR3 nucleotides read TGTGCCAGCAGTGAACCGGGACACTCTGGAAACACCATATATTTT. It specifies CASSEPGHSGNTIYF.

CDR3 in amino acids: CASSQELVDTQYF. The CDR3 nucleotides read TGTGCCAGCAGCCAAGAATTAGTAGATACGCAGTATTTT. V gene TRBV3-1 (or the pseudogene TRBV3-2) combines with J gene TRBJ2-3; unclear D gene. Trimming took off 0 bases at V and 5 bases at J, with 6 bases between the two ends. The V gene's germline CDR1 is LGHDT and CDR2 YNNKEL (reference sequence). The CDR3 loop spans 13 amino acids.